These 17 T cell receptor beta chains were all obtained from the same sample, sequenced in a study of cytomegalovirus exposure and HLA in healthy donors. PCR was performed using 60 Vbeta and 13 Jbeta primers. Clones were read by immunoSEQ multiplex PCR, and TCRdb kept only the in-frame ones, dropping some. The sample lists 150,000 to 200,000 clones, roughly 77% seen once, with over 4% in the top ten. The sample consisted of PBMCs. The source is a male donor in good health and CMV-seronegative.

The chain joins TRBV6-1 to TRBJ2-3; maybe TRBD2 (5 bases). The CDR3 is made up of 13 amino acids. Germline loops: CDR1 MNHNS, CDR2 SASEGT. V lost 1 base and J lost 12, with 14 bases in between. Here the CDR3 reads CASSEVPVDSQYF. The CDR3 nucleotides read TGTGCCAGCAGTGAAGTACCGGTGGACTCCCAGTATTTT.

The chain joins TRBV13 to TRBJ1-2; D gene uncertain. V was trimmed by 0 bases and J by 13 bases, leaving 9 bases between them. This CDR3 contains 11 residues. Germline CDR1 PRHDT, CDR2 FYEKMQ (reference sequence). For the CDR3, the DNA is TGTGCCAGCAGCTTAGGCGGAGACGGCACCTTC. It specifies CASSLGGDGTF.

The CDR3 coding sequence is TGTGCCAGCAGTAGGGCCCGACAGGGAATCAATGAGCAGTTCTTC. Its translation is CASSRARQGINEQFF. The J gene is TRBJ2-1, the V gene TRBV6-5; 7 bases agree with TRBD1. The CDR3 length is 15 residues. The germline gives CDR1 MNHEY, CDR2 SVGAGI. The junction had 10 bases not matched to a gene; V was cut back by 5 bases and J by 6 bases.

The CDR3 region is CASSIQTGGGEQYF. As DNA, the CDR3 is TGCGCCAGCAGCATACAGACAGGGGGCGGCGAGCAGTACTTC. V is TRBV5-1 and J is TRBJ2-7; 10 positions agree with TRBD1. CDR1 is SGHRS, CDR2 YFSETQ, per germline. This CDR3 comprises 14 residues. Germline trimming cut 4 bases from V and 6 bases from J; bases unmatched to any gene: 7.

The rearrangement uses TRBV19 and TRBJ1-4, with 11 bases identical to TRBD1. J was trimmed by 7 bases and V by 9 bases; bases with no gene match: 10. Germline values: CDR1 LNHDA, CDR2 SQIVND (reference sequence). The CDR3 has 15 residues. CDR3 in amino acids: CASRDRGTVGEKLFF. The CDR3 nucleotides read TGTGCCAGCCGGGACAGGGGGACTGTGGGTGAAAAACTGTTTTTT. The variable domain in full, with the rest retrieved from reference TRBV19 and TRBJ1-4, is DGGITQSPKYLFRKEGQNVTLSCEQNLNHDAMYWYRQDPGQGLRLIYYSQIVNDFQKGDIAEGYSVSREKKESFPLTVTSAQKNPTAFYLCASRDRGTVGEKLFFGSGTQLSVL.

This clone was seen just once. The chain employs TRBV28 and TRBJ2-3; D not certain. Germline CDR1 reads MDHEN; CDR2 reads SYDVKM. V was cut by 3 bases and J by 0 bases, with 10 bases left in between. CDR3 length: 15 residues. CDR3 coding DNA: TGTGCCAGCAGTTTCGTGATCGGTAGCACAGATACGCAGTATTTT. Its protein is CASSFVIGSTDTQYF.

This clone occurred once. The rearrangement uses TRBV28 and TRBJ1-1; no clear D. In germline, CDR1 is MDHEN, CDR2 SYDVKM. This CDR3 comprises 14 residues. Between the trimmed V and J ends, which lost 8 bases and 7 bases, there was a span of 20 bases. Written as DNA, the CDR3 is TGTGCCAGCGAGCCCCCCACGGGAGTACATGAAGCTTTCTTT. Translated, it gives CASEPPTGVHEAFF. The full variable domain, with the rest looked up from reference TRBV28 and TRBJ1-1, is DVKVTQSSRYLVKRTGEKVFLECVQDMDHENMFWYRQDPGLGLRLIYFSYDVKMKEKGDIPEGYSVSREKKERFSLILESASTNQTSMYLCASEPPTGVHEAFFGQGTRLTVV.

There are a few counts of this clone. The chain links TRBV19 to TRBJ2-1, with 11 bases aligning to TRBD2. The germline V gene encodes CDR1 LNHDA and CDR2 SQIVND (reference sequence). The CDR3 contains 16 residues. Losses at the gene ends were 1 base for V and 1 base for J; bases not matched to a gene: 0. CDR3 sequence reads: CASSIGLAGSYNEQFF. For the CDR3, the DNA is TGTGCCAGTAGTATAGGACTAGCGGGGTCCTACAATGAGCAGTTCTTC.

This chain joins TRBV7-9 and TRBJ2-7; possibly TRBD1 for D (5 bases). Trimming left V 5 bases short and J 6 bases short, with 20 bases between. Germline V lookup: CDR1 SEHNR, CDR2 FQNEAQ (reference sequence). The CDR3 has 15 residues. CDR3 coding DNA: TGTGCCAGCAGCCCCAACGCCAGGGATAAGAGCGAGCAGTACTTC. It yields the protein CASSPNARDKSEQYF.

This chain connects TRBV19 to TRBJ2-2; 11 nucleotides line up with TRBD2. CDR1 is LNHDA and CDR2 is SQIVND in the germline V gene (reference sequence). The CDR3 is made up of 16 amino acids. With V trimmed by 6 bases and J by 5 bases, 8 bases remained unmatched. Here the CDR3 reads CASRTSGRRRTGELFF. The CDR3 DNA follows: TGTGCCAGTAGAACTAGCGGGAGACGGAGGACCGGGGAGCTGTTTTTT.

The chain employs TRBV27 and TRBJ1-6; D is perhaps TRBD1 (6 bases). Per germline, CDR1 MNHEY and CDR2 SMNVEV (reference sequence). Trimming took 2 bases from V and 0 from J, leaving 26 bases between them. This CDR3 has 22 amino acids. The CDR3 coding sequence is TGTGCCAGCAGTTTAAAATCGGGGGGCAGAGCGAGGAGAAGCTCCTATAATTCACCCCTCCACTTT. As protein: CASSLKSGGRARRSSYNSPLHF.

The chain carries TRBV10-3 and TRBJ2-3; TRBD1 matches 8 bases. The V and J ends lost 6 bases and 3 bases, in that order; junction bases with no gene match: 5. From germline, CDR1 is ENHRY and CDR2 SYGVKD. This CDR3 has 14 residues. The CDR3 loop is CAIRAGGGTDTQYF. CDR3 nucleotides: TGTGCCATCAGGGCAGGGGGCGGGACAGATACGCAGTATTTT.

This clone was counted a few times. The CDR3 loop reads CASTVAGTGSSGELFF. CDR3 sequence (DNA): TGTGCCAGCACCGTAGCCGGGACAGGGTCGTCCGGGGAGCTGTTTTTT. This chain uses TRBV28 with TRBJ2-2; 9 nucleotides match TRBD1. The CDR3 runs 16 residues. V shed 7 bases and J 6 bases; nucleotides not matched to a gene: 12. CDR1 and CDR2 (germline): MDHEN, SYDVKM.

The chain links TRBV6-4 to TRBJ2-2; 9 positions match TRBD1. V trimming: 7 bases; J trimming: 3 bases; junction bases outside the gene matches: 6. Germline V gene data show CDR1 as MRHNA and CDR2 as SNTAGT. This CDR3 is 15 amino acids long. CDR3: CASTSGDRDTGELFF. The DNA for the CDR3 is TGTGCCAGCACCTCGGGGGACAGGGACACCGGGGAGCTGTTTTTT.

This clone was detected only a few times. The gene calls are TRBV5-5 and TRBJ1-4, with D uncertain. Trimming pared 2 bases from V and 8 bases from J, leaving 22 bases between. The CDR3 contains 17 residues. Germline V gives CDR1 SGHKS, CDR2 YYEKEE (reference sequence). CDR3 amino acids: CASSFGRNGGRTEKLFF. CDR3 in DNA: TGTGCCAGCAGCTTTGGTCGGAATGGCGGGCGGACCGAAAAACTGTTTTTT. The entire variable domain, with the rest obtained from reference TRBV5-5 and TRBJ1-4, is as follows: DAGVTQSPTHLIKTRGQQVTLRCSPISGHKSVSWYQQVLGQGPQFIFQYYEKEERGRGNFPDRFSARQFPNYSSELNVNALLLGDSALYLCASSFGRNGGRTEKLFFGSGTQLSVL.

This clone occurred a few times. The chain combines TRBV4-1 with TRBJ1-1; no clear D gene. This CDR3 comprises 16 residues. Germline lookup yields CDR1 MGHRA and CDR2 YSYEKL. V was cut by 0 bases and J by 0 bases, with 11 bases left in between. CDR3 DNA sequence: TGCGCCAGCAGCCAAGATCTGTTTGGGCTGAACACTGAAGCTTTCTTT. Translated, it gives CASSQDLFGLNTEAFF.

The chain couples TRBV7-6 to TRBJ2-1; 7 bases fit TRBD2. The CDR3 consists of 14 residues. J gave up 7 bases and V 5 bases, and 8 bases lay outside the gene matches. Germline CDR1 and CDR2: SGHVS and FNYEAQ. Here the CDR3 reads CASSRAGSGNEQFF. The CDR3, as DNA: TGTGCCAGCAGCCGCGCGGGTAGCGGGAATGAGCAGTTCTTC.